Included here is one T cell receptor (beta chain) sequence, with context. The CDR3 has 12 residues. Germline-derived CDR1 and CDR2 are LNHDA and SQIVND (reference sequence). V lost 3 bases, J lost 12 bases, and 7 bases stayed unmatched. This record comes from a study of blood T cell repertoires in COVID-19. On the study more broadly: Donors in the United States, Italy and Spain gave samples during acute or convalescent COVID-19.

Generated by immunoSEQ multiplex PCR, the TCRdb table keeps only in-frame clones and is missing some. The sample lists about 150,000 clones; approximately 82% were seen once. Input material: peripheral blood. This clonotype originated in a woman of 80 years or more with active or convalescent COVID-19. The chain employs TRBV19 and TRBJ1-2, with TRBD1 matching 7 bases. The CDR3 is CASSMGDSHHTF. The DNA of the CDR3 is TGTGCCAGTAGTATGGGGGACAGTCATCACACCTTC. Based on the CDR3 plus reference TRBV19 and TRBJ1-2, the full variable domain is DGGITQSPKYLFRKEGQNVTLSCEQNLNHDAMYWYRQDPGQGLRLIYYSQIVNDFQKGDIAEGYSVSREKKESFPLTVTSAQKNPTAFYLCASSMGDSHHTFGSGTRLTVV.